This TCR beta chain stems from a study of T cell repertoires in cytomegalovirus infection. The overall study: Through public TCR beta signatures, both CMV infection and matching HLA type were indicated.

Findings and limits, study-wide: Cumulated frequencies of public TCR beta families served to identify carriers of CMV plus the relevant HLA. In two of eight donors, the top clonotype was HLA-C-restricted CMV-specific.

CDR3 length: 14 residues. Trimming took 0 bases from V and 5 from J, leaving 8 bases between them. Germline V lookup: CDR1 SGHVT, CDR2 SQSDAQ. One entry per CDR3 protein, called by TCRdb with MiXCR from the reads. The sample includes about 320,000 distinct CDR3 sequences, 8% to 9.5% of them seen just once. The sample holds a few counts of this clonotype. Its target is unknown. The chain carries TRBV7-4 and TRBJ2-1, with D possibly matching TRBD2 (6 bases). The sequence was obtained from a human donor in good health (CMV status not recorded). Some clones in this sample may be carry-over from other donors' samples. Sequences were obtained from PBMCs. CDR3 nucleotide sequence: TGTGCCAGCAGCTTAGCGGGCGGGGACAATGAGCAGTTCTTC. This gives the protein CASSLAGGDNEQFF.